This T cell receptor beta chain was observed in a study of cytomegalovirus exposure and HLA in healthy donors. The study ran its PCR with 60 Vbeta and 13 Jbeta primers. Only in-frame clones appear in the TCRdb table, and some are missing; sequencing was by immunoSEQ multiplex PCR. The sample gives 100,000 to 150,000 clones, over 70% of which show up once; more than 2.5% is in the top ten. Germline V gives CDR1 GTSNPN, CDR2 SVGIG (reference sequence). V was clipped by 3 bases and J by 3 bases; unmatched bases: 4. This CDR3 is 13 amino acids long. This TCR was sampled from a woman in her fifties or sixties in good health and CMV-seronegative. Sequenced sample: PBMCs. V gene TRBV30 combines with J gene TRBJ1-2, with 7 bases matching TRBD1. The CDR3 sequence: CAWSPDRDYGYTF. The CDR3 DNA follows: TGTGCCTGGAGCCCCGACAGGGACTATGGCTACACCTTC.